This T cell receptor (beta chain) came from a study of T cells after yellow fever vaccination (dated by TCRdb to 2018 to 2020). With respect to the entire study: The SMART-Seq v4 Ultra Low Input RNA kit was used to prepare libraries from fractions with low cell numbers. To follow T-cell clones before and after primary and booster YFV17D yellow fever vaccination, bulk TCR alpha and beta repertoires were sequenced over time. Two healthy male donors, one aged 18 to 30 and one aged 30 to 40 years, were included in the cohort. Bulk PBMC replicates and cell subsets were isolated from blood drawn at multiple timepoints before and after both primary and secondary immunization. Results and caveats for the whole study, not just this receptor: The secondary T-cell response was found to be weaker but faster than the primary response, with a peak reached on day 5 rather than on day 15. Because only a couple of donors were included in the study, the extent to which the findings can be generalized is limited. A small share of clonotypes was detected in both CD4 and CD8 compartments, with the overlap likely arising from convergent recombination. Most clones expanded after primary vaccination were re-detected after the booster (96% of CD4 and approximately 85% of CD8), suggesting broad memory maintenance. FACS-sorted repertoires could contain abundant contaminating clonotypes from the bulk population, so computational filtering was required.

The treatment or condition label on this specimen signifies: live attenuated yellow fever vaccine strain. At each blood-draw timepoint, two biological replicates of bulk PBMCs were collected. A standard Ficoll-Paque protocol was used to isolate PBMCs from peripheral blood. TriZol was used to extract RNA from bulk PBMCs, from CD4 and CD8 fractions, and from dextramer-positive and dextramer-negative fractions. This clonotype was seen at least ten times. Its antigen has not been determined. There are no base qualities to consult, and no much larger clone falls within one base. Data came from an Illumina NovaSeq 6000. TCR cDNA was synthesized by 5'RACE template switching, which introduced a universal primer site and unique molecular identifiers. cDNA synthesis was primed from both the TCR alpha and TCR beta constant segments. Library amplification used two PCR steps, and the second PCR step added sample barcodes and sequencing adapters. Libraries were sequenced on Illumina HiSeq 2500 (2x100 bp) or NovaSeq (2x150 bp). From the authors' description of their analysis: MIGEC handled demultiplexing of reads and collapsing into UMI consensus sequences, while MiXCR performed V(D)J alignment. Using edgeR on replicate PBMC samples, clonotypes were called vaccine-responding if FDR was below 0.01 and the log2 fold change was above 5 up to day 15. Each bulk clonotype was labeled CD4 or CD8 based on which sequenced repertoire, CD4 or CD8, contained the clonotype at higher abundance. The public reads were run again by TCRdb, first through fastp at Q25 and then through MiXCR, and only productive beta chains were kept. Every CDR3 protein is listed once, alongside the most common genes and DNA of its rows. TCRdb's processing, not the study's, gives the V and J calls here. Across this sample there are some 250,000 distinct CDR3 sequences, with 3.6% seen only once. Around 20% of the sample is in the top ten clones.

V drops 0 bases and J drops 3 bases, leaving 12 bases in between. From cysteine to phenylalanine, the CDR3 is 15 amino acids long. Just the 45-base CDR3 DNA is kept, in frame starting at base 1. Looking up the germline V gene yields CDR1 LGHNA and CDR2 YSLEER. The source is a young man who received the YFV17D yellow fever vaccine. Rearrangement joined TRBV4-3 to TRBJ2-7; the D segment might be TRBD1 or TRBD2, since each matches 5 bases. The sample here was PBMCs, taken 15 days after the yellow fever booster vaccination. CDR3 reads: CASSQEGDGGYEQYF. The sequenced DNA is TGCGCCAGCAGCCAAGAGGGGGACGGCGGCTACGAGCAGTACTTC.